One and the same sample provided the 6 T cell receptor beta chains below, sequenced in a study of blood T cells in healthy people across ages. The second PCR ran roughly 7 to 12 cycles with a sample-barcoded 5' primer and J-beta primers. TCRdb passed the 5' RACE reads through MiXCR, listing each CDR3 protein once. The sample shows about 1.8 million distinct CDR3 sequences, 40% to 55% of them seen only once. The sequenced material came from blood. These receptors were collected from a middle-aged woman in good health.

The V gene is TRBV6-1, the J gene TRBJ2-1; TRBD1 matches at 10 bases. With V trimmed by 9 bases and J by 6 bases, 8 bases remained unmatched. This CDR3 region has 14 residues. CDR1 and CDR2 from the germline V gene are MNHNS and SASEGT. The CDR3 sequence: CASYRDRGVNEQFF. In nucleotides, the CDR3 is TGTGCCAGTTACCGGGACAGGGGTGTCAATGAGCAGTTCTTC.

V is TRBV7-2 and J is TRBJ2-1, with TRBD2 identical over 10 bases. The CDR3 consists of 17 residues. From germline, CDR1 is SGHTA and CDR2 FQGNSA. V trimming: 0 bases; J trimming: 2 bases; junction bases outside the gene matches: 4. The CDR3 sequence is CASSLAALAGTYNEQFF. The CDR3 nucleotides are TGTGCCAGCAGCTTAGCGGCACTAGCGGGAACCTACAATGAGCAGTTCTTC.

The CDR3 sequence is CASSFGSGGAGETQYF. The CDR3 region has the DNA TGTGCCAGCAGTTTTGGGAGCGGGGGGGCAGGGGAGACCCAGTACTTC. The rearrangement joins TRBV27 to TRBJ2-5; 10 nucleotides match TRBD2. Germline V gene sequence: CDR1 MNHEY, CDR2 SMNVEV (reference sequence). J was trimmed by 5 bases and V by 3 bases; bases with no gene match: 9. This CDR3 is 16 amino acids long.

The rearrangement joins TRBV7-2 to TRBJ1-5; D is unresolved. Trimming left V 5 bases short and J 7 bases short, with 18 bases between. The CDR3 length is 15 residues. Germline V lookup: CDR1 SGHTA, CDR2 FQGNSA. CDR3: CASSPYTAPEQPQHF. CDR3 nucleotide sequence: TGTGCCAGCAGCCCATACACAGCCCCCGAGCAGCCCCAGCATTTT.

The chain joins TRBV14 to TRBJ2-5; TRBD1 might be the D (6 bases). CDR1 and CDR2 from the germline V gene are SGHDN and FVKESK. The CDR3 runs 14 residues. Trimming stripped 1 base from V and 5 bases from J, with 11 bases between. The CDR3 reads CASSQGWGHETQYF. For the CDR3, the DNA is TGTGCCAGCAGCCAAGGGTGGGGACACGAGACCCAGTACTTC.

The chain recombines TRBV24-1 with TRBJ1-1; TRBD1 is a possible D gene (6 bases). The CDR3 sequence is 13 residues long. V was clipped by 4 bases and J by 5 bases, with 10 bases between them. The germline V gene has CDR1 KGHDR and CDR2 SFDVKD. The CDR3, as DNA: TGTGCCACCAGTGAAGGGGGGGAGACTGAAGCTTTCTTT. Translation gives CATSEGGETEAFF.